This TCR beta chain came from a study of cytomegalovirus exposure and HLA in healthy donors. Study-level information: Clustering assigned 70% to 90% of the approximately 400 genotyped donors to the Caucasian-associated ancestry cluster. Overall study results and limits: Trimming of TCR beta V- and J-genes showed a link, identified in a later analysis, to a missense DCLRE1C variant. Solely CMV serostatus was available to characterize immune exposure.

Concerning this clone: Its antigen is unknown.

13 Jbeta primers and 60 Vbeta primers were used for the PCR. The data were produced by immunoSEQ multiplex PCR, yet TCRdb's version contains in-frame clones alone and is incomplete. The sample shows 70,000 or so clones, just over 85% of them seen only once. Sample: PBMCs. The TCR was taken from a woman in her 30s in good health and CMV-seronegative.

The CDR3 sequence: CASSEVGGFAYEQYF. The CDR3 DNA sequence: TGTGCCAGCAGTGAAGTAGGGGGCTTTGCCTACGAGCAGTACTTC. The chain recombines TRBV6-1 with TRBJ2-7, with 7 bases that match TRBD1. The CDR3 sequence is 15 residues long. Germline loops: CDR1 MNHNS, CDR2 SASEGT. Trimming cost V 1 base and J 2 bases; bases outside gene matches: 5.